What follows are 18 T cell receptor beta chains derived from one specimen sequenced in a study of blood T cell repertoires in COVID-19. Only in-frame clones appear in the TCRdb table, and some are missing; sequencing was by immunoSEQ multiplex PCR. This table has tens of thousands of clones, approximately 90% appearing once. Sequenced material: PBMCs or T cells enriched from blood (not recorded which). These receptors were taken from a woman in her 50s who had recovered from COVID-19.

This clone has just a few counts. The chain couples TRBV10-3 to TRBJ2-7; 8 positions match TRBD2. V was clipped by 0 bases and J by 2 bases; unmatched bases: 9. The CDR3 is made up of 17 amino acids. CDR1 and CDR2 from the germline V gene are ENHRY and SYGVKD. The CDR3 is CAISESGGWRGAYEQYF. The CDR3 DNA sequence: TGTGCCATCAGTGAGTCAGGAGGGTGGCGGGGGGCCTACGAGCAGTACTTC.

This clone was seen only once. J is TRBJ1-6 and V is TRBV19; TRBD1 is a possible D gene (6 bases). Germline CDR1 and CDR2: LNHDA and SQIVND (reference sequence). The length of the CDR3 is 14 residues. The V and J ends lost 10 bases and 3 bases respectively, with 13 bases between them. The CDR3 region is CATRDRSYNSPLHF. In nucleotides, the CDR3 is TGTGCCACCCGAGACAGGAGCTATAATTCACCCCTCCACTTT.

This clone was counted once. The genes are TRBV28 and TRBJ1-1; D not certain. The CDR3 loop spans 13 amino acids. Trimming pared 6 bases from V and 4 bases from J, leaving 12 bases between. Germline V CDR1 and CDR2: MDHEN, SYDVKM. CDR3 in amino acids: CASRPQVSTEAFF. The CDR3, as DNA: TGTGCCAGCAGACCCCAGGTGAGCACTGAAGCTTTCTTT.

This rearrangement joins TRBV21-1 to TRBJ1-6; no DNA check was done on the table's D call, TRBD1. TRBV21-1 is termed a pseudogene. The CDR3 runs 15 residues. The CDR3 is CASKPYRGRKSPLHF. CDR3 bases: TGTGCCAGCAAACCGTACAGGGGACGAAAATCACCCCTCCACTTT.

This clone was observed a handful of times. The chain joins TRBV7-8 to TRBJ2-2; maybe TRBD1 (6 bases). Germline V lookup: CDR1 SGHVS, CDR2 FQNEAQ. The CDR3 is 15 residues long. Deletions cut 3 bases from V and 2 bases from J, with 10 bases between. The CDR3 nucleotides read TGTGCCAGCAGCTTTAGGGGGTTCAACACCGGGGAGCTGTTTTTT. This translates into CASSFRGFNTGELFF.

V and J are TRBV7-8 and TRBJ2-1; D remains ambiguous. This CDR3 has 15 amino acids. V gave up 2 bases and J gave up 8 bases, with 16 bases separating them. CDR1 is SGHVS and CDR2 is FQNEAQ in the germline V gene. For the CDR3, the DNA is TGTGCCAGCAGCTTACTTGTTAGGCCAGGTGATGAGCAGTTCTTC. It specifies CASSLLVRPGDEQFF.

The V and J genes are TRBV10-3 and TRBJ1-2, with a tentative D call TRBD1 (5 bases). Per the germline V gene, CDR1 is ENHRY and CDR2 is SYGVKD. Trimming shortened V by 3 bases and J by 3 bases, and 11 bases separated the two germline ends. CDR3 size: 14 residues. CDR3 loop: CAISEQQEYYGYTF. In nucleotides, the CDR3 is TGTGCCATCAGTGAACAACAGGAGTACTATGGCTACACCTTC.

The chain links TRBV4-1 to TRBJ2-2; 14 positions agree with TRBD2. The V segment lost 4 bases and the J segment 4 bases; nucleotides outside the gene matches: 8. CDR1 is MGHRA and CDR2 is YSYEKL in the germline V gene. The CDR3 extends over 18 amino acids. CDR3 DNA: TGCGCCAGCAGCCCTAGACGACTAGCGGGGGGGGCCACCGGGGAGCTGTTTTTT. Its protein product is CASSPRRLAGGATGELFF.

The V and J genes are TRBV18 and TRBJ1-2; 8 positions agree with TRBD1. V dropped 3 bases and J dropped 3; count of bases not matched to a gene: 12. CDR3 length: 17 amino acids. The V gene's germline CDR1 is KGHSH and CDR2 LQKENI. CDR3 coding DNA: TGTGCCAGCTCACCTTGGGCAGGGGGCCTCCTGGACTATGGCTACACCTTC. As protein: CASSPWAGGLLDYGYTF.

V and J are TRBV4-2 and TRBJ2-1; 9 bases are shared with TRBD1. Germline CDR1 is LGHNA and CDR2 is YNFKEQ. V lost 4 bases, J lost 7 bases, and 11 bases stayed unmatched. This CDR3 has 16 residues. The CDR3 DNA reads TGTGCCAGCAGCCCCGACCCCGGGACAGGGTCGAATGAGCAGTTCTTC. Protein sequence: CASSPDPGTGSNEQFF.

The CDR3 region has the DNA TGTGCCAGTAGTCATATCGGACTAGCGGGGGGCCCTACGGGCGAGCAGTACTTC. Its protein is CASSHIGLAGGPTGEQYF. The chain uses TRBV19 and TRBJ2-7; 14 positions agree with TRBD2. From germline, CDR1 is LNHDA and CDR2 SQIVND (reference sequence). V was clipped by 5 bases and J by 6 bases; unmatched bases: 15. CDR3 length: 18 amino acids.

V and J are TRBV28 and TRBJ1-2; D is perhaps TRBD1 (6 bases). The CDR3 spans 15 residues. V lost 1 base, J lost 7 bases, and 16 bases lay in between. The germline V gene has CDR1 MDHEN and CDR2 SYDVKM. The CDR3 region has the DNA TGTGCCAGCAGTTTATCAAACAGGGCCAGATTTGGCTACACCTTC. This sequence encodes CASSLSNRARFGYTF.

The chain carries TRBV30 and TRBJ2-1, with TRBD2 matching 7 bases. V was clipped by 2 bases and J by 15 bases; unmatched bases: 7. CDR1 is GTSNPN, CDR2 SVGIG, per germline (reference sequence). This CDR3 has 11 residues. The CDR3 sequence: CAWSRSSGPFF. The DNA for the CDR3 is TGTGCCTGGAGTAGATCTAGCGGACCGTTCTTC.

The chain combines TRBV19 with TRBJ2-1; weak D call: TRBD2 (6 bases). CDR3 length equals 15 residues. Trimming took off 3 bases at V and 9 bases at J, with 18 bases between the two ends. The germline V gene encodes CDR1 LNHDA and CDR2 SQIVND (reference sequence). CDR3 sequence reads: CASSISGNMGGEQFF. DNA of the CDR3: TGTGCCAGTAGTATCTCCGGGAACATGGGAGGTGAGCAGTTCTTC.

Notes on this clone: The identical CDR3 is also encoded by other nucleotide sequences in the sample. V usage is TRBV11-2 and J usage is TRBJ2-1, with a tentative D call TRBD1 (6 bases). Trimming pared 3 bases from V and 1 base from J, leaving 10 bases between. The V gene's germline CDR1 is SGHAT and CDR2 FQNNGV. The CDR3 is made up of 15 amino acids. The CDR3 spells CASSLGQGSYNEQFF. Here the CDR3 DNA reads TGTGCCAGCAGCTTGGGGCAGGGGTCCTACAATGAGCAGTTCTTC.

CDR3 amino acids: CASSGYSEAFF. DNA of the CDR3: TGTGCCAGCAGTGGCTACAGTGAAGCTTTCTTT. V gene TRBV25-1 combines with J gene TRBJ1-1; D is undetermined. Germline V gene sequence: CDR1 MGHDK, CDR2 SYGVNS. Deletions cut 4 bases from V and 7 bases from J, with 7 bases between. The CDR3 contains 11 residues.

The chain employs TRBV3-1 (or the pseudogene TRBV3-2) and TRBJ1-4, with D tentatively TRBD1 (5 bases). Germline V gene sequence: CDR1 LGHDT, CDR2 YNNKEL (reference sequence). Trimming shortened V by 1 base and J by 4 bases, and 10 bases separated the two germline ends. CDR3 length equals 15 residues. CDR3 bases: TGTGCCAGCAGCCAAGCCCGACAGCTTAATGAAAAACTGTTTTTT. Residues: CASSQARQLNEKLFF.

The CDR3 DNA reads as TGTGCCAGCAGTTCCGGGACAGGCAGGAATCAGCCCCAGCATTTT. Amino acid sequence: CASSSGTGRNQPQHF. This rearrangement joins TRBV6-6 to TRBJ1-5; the match to TRBD1 covers 8 bases. V dropped 4 bases and J dropped 4; count of bases not matched to a gene: 6. CDR3 size: 15 residues. Per the germline V gene, CDR1 is MNHNY and CDR2 is SVGAGI (reference sequence).